This is a list of T cell receptor beta chains from one sample in a study of blood T cell repertoires in COVID-19. Profiled with immunoSEQ multiplex PCR; TCRdb holds only in-frame clones, not every one. Here the sample spans 150,000 to 200,000 clones, around nine tenths being singletons. Sequencing input: peripheral blood. The receptor source for this set is a woman aged 70-85 years with COVID-19, enrolled during active disease. The CDR3 runs from the conserved cysteine through the conserved F or W. A D gene is named only where the DNA matches it firmly. Size tells how often a clone was seen (once, few, many) or the class of an expanded clone, and some rows leave it out.

V: TRBV24-1
size: .
D: TRBD1
J: TRBJ2-7
DNA: TGTGCCACCATGGGACAGGGCAGCTCCGAGCAGTACTTC
CDR3: CATMGQGSSEQYF

V: TRBV19
size: .
D: TRBD1
J: TRBJ2-6
DNA: TGTGCCAGTAGTTTCGGGACAGGGTTGGGCTGGGCCAACGTCCTGACTTTC
CDR3: CASSFGTGLGWANVLTF

V: TRBV20-1
size: once
D: .
J: TRBJ1-5
DNA: TGCAGTGCTAGTCGCTGGGGGGGCCGGAACCAGCCCCAGCATTTT
CDR3: CSASRWGGRNQPQHF

V: TRBV28
size: .
D: TRBD1
J: TRBJ2-7
DNA: TGTGCCAGCAGTTTCGTTCAGGGGGCCTCCTACGAGCAGTACTTC
CDR3: CASSFVQGASYEQYF

V: TRBV24-1
size: .
D: .
J: TRBJ2-1
DNA: TGTGCCACCAGTGATCCGGGACACCAACGGTGGGGGGAGCAGTTCTTC
CDR3: CATSDPGHQRWGEQFF

V: TRBV27
size: .
D: .
J: TRBJ1-3
DNA: TGTGCCAGCAGTTTATACGGGAGCTCTGGAAACACCATATATTTT
CDR3: CASSLYGSSGNTIYF

V: TRBV5-8
size: .
D: .
J: TRBJ1-1
DNA: TGTGCCAGCAGCTTCGGGACACTGAACACTGAAGCTTTCTTT
CDR3: CASSFGTLNTEAFF

V: TRBV29-1
size: .
D: .
J: TRBJ2-2
DNA: TGCAGCGTTGCCCCAACTAGGGACACCGGGGAGCTGTTTTTT
CDR3: CSVAPTRDTGELFF

V: TRBV7-9
size: .
D: TRBD1
J: TRBJ1-2
DNA: TGTGCCAGCAGCTTATCCGGGACAGGGAGCTACACCTTC
CDR3: CASSLSGTGSYTF

V: TRBV27
size: .
D: TRBD1
J: TRBJ2-7
DNA: TGTGCCAGCAGTAGACAGGGACGTAATAACGAGCAGTACTTC
CDR3: CASSRQGRNNEQYF

V: TRBV29-1
size: .
D: TRBD1
J: TRBJ1-4
DNA: TGCAGCGTTGCGGGACAGGGATGGGGTGAAAAACTGTTTTTT
CDR3: CSVAGQGWGEKLFF

V: TRBV4-1
size: .
D: .
J: TRBJ1-3
DNA: TGCGCCAGCAGCCAAGATCAGACAGTCACCATATATTTT
CDR3: CASSQDQTVTIYF

V: TRBV5-1
size: few
D: TRBD1
J: TRBJ1-4
DNA: TGCGCCAGCAGCTTTCAGGGGGCGTTTAATGAAAAACTGTTTTTT
CDR3: CASSFQGAFNEKLFF

V: TRBV6-5
size: .
D: TRBD1
J: TRBJ2-2
DNA: TGTGCCAGCAGAAGGGACAGAAGAACCGGGGAGCTGTTTTTT
CDR3: CASRRDRRTGELFF

V: TRBV5-1
size: .
D: .
J: TRBJ1-6
DNA: TGCGCCAGCAGCTTGGGATTGGGCGGAGGAAATAATTCACCCCTCCACTTT
CDR3: CASSLGLGGGNNSPLHF

V: TRBV3-1/TRBV3-2
size: .
D: .
J: TRBJ2-7
DNA: TGTGCCAGCAGGTATGACGAGCAGTACTTC
CDR3: CASRYDEQYF

V: TRBV24-1
size: .
D: TRBD1
J: TRBJ2-1
DNA: TGTGCCACTGGACAGGGCTCCTACAATGAGCAGTTCTTC
CDR3: CATGQGSYNEQFF

V: TRBV18
size: .
D: .
J: TRBJ2-5
DNA: TGTGCCAGCTCACTGCAGGGTCGCGAGACCCAGTACTTC
CDR3: CASSLQGRETQYF

V: TRBV19
size: .
D: .
J: TRBJ2-6
DNA: TGTGCCAGTAGCCTAGAAGCGGACTCTGGGGCCAACGTCCTGACTTTC
CDR3: CASSLEADSGANVLTF

V: TRBV3-1/TRBV3-2
size: .
D: TRBD2
J: TRBJ2-5
DNA: TGTGCCAGCAGCCAAGATTCACCTAGCGGTCTTCAAGAGACCCAGTACTTC
CDR3: CASSQDSPSGLQETQYF

V: TRBV9
size: .
D: TRBD1
J: TRBJ2-1
DNA: TGTGCCAGCAGCGTCGCTTCAGGGGGCGGCATGATCTCTTCCTACAATGAGCAGTTCTTC
CDR3: CASSVASGGGMISSYNEQFF

V: TRBV6-6
size: .
D: .
J: TRBJ1-6
DNA: TGTGCCAGCAGTTACTCTGGCAGAAATTCACCCCTCCACTTT
CDR3: CASSYSGRNSPLHF

V: TRBV5-6
size: .
D: TRBD2
J: TRBJ2-3
DNA: TGTGCCAGCAGCCTAGGACGGGGGGGCACAGATACGCAGTATTTT
CDR3: CASSLGRGGTDTQYF

V: TRBV19
size: .
D: TRBD1
J: TRBJ1-1
DNA: TGTGCCAGTAGTACCCGACAGGGGCGGGGGAACACTGAAGCTTTCTTT
CDR3: CASSTRQGRGNTEAFF

V: TRBV19
size: .
D: .
J: TRBJ1-1
DNA: TGTGCCAGTGCCAATGAGGGCACTGAAGCTTTCTTT
CDR3: CASANEGTEAFF

V: TRBV29-1
size: .
D: .
J: TRBJ1-1
DNA: TGCAGCGTTGAAGATCGAAACAGGCCTTTGACTGAAGCTTTCTTT
CDR3: CSVEDRNRPLTEAFF

V: TRBV30
size: .
D: .
J: TRBJ1-5
DNA: TGTGCCTGGAGTACAGGCAGCCTCAATCAGCCCCAGCATTTT
CDR3: CAWSTGSLNQPQHF

V: TRBV27
size: .
D: .
J: TRBJ1-2
DNA: TGTGCCAGCAGTAGGCAACAGAACTATGGCTACACCTTC
CDR3: CASSRQQNYGYTF

V: TRBV6-2/TRBV6-3
size: .
D: TRBD1
J: TRBJ2-5
DNA: TGTGCCAGCAGTACGGACAGGGGGAAGCAAGAGACCCAGTACTTC
CDR3: CASSTDRGKQETQYF

V: TRBV27
size: few
D: TRBD1
J: TRBJ1-2
DNA: TGTGCCAGCAGCCGGGACAGGGGGGGTGGCTACACCTTC
CDR3: CASSRDRGGGYTF

V: TRBV10-3
size: .
D: TRBD1
J: TRBJ2-7
DNA: TGTGCCATCAGTGACGGGACAGGGGACGAGCAGTACTTC
CDR3: CAISDGTGDEQYF

V: TRBV4-2
size: .
D: .
J: TRBJ1-5
DNA: TGTGCCAGCAGCCAAGATTGGGGGGATGGCAATCAGCCCCAGCATTTT
CDR3: CASSQDWGDGNQPQHF

V: TRBV5-4
size: .
D: TRBD1
J: TRBJ2-6
DNA: TGTGCCAGCAGCCCCGGGACAGGGTGGTCTGGGGCCAACGTCCTGACTTTC
CDR3: CASSPGTGWSGANVLTF